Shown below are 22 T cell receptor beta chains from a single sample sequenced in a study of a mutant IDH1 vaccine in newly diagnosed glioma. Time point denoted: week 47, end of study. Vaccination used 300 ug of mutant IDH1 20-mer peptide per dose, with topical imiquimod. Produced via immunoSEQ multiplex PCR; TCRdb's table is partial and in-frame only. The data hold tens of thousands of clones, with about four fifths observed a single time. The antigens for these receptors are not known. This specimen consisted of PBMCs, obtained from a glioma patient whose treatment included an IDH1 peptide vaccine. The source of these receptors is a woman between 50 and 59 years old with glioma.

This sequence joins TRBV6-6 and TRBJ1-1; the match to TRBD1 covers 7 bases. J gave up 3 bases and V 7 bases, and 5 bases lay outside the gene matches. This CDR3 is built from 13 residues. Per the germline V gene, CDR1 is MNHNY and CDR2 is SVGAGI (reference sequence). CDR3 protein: CASNRGGDTEAFF. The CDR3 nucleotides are TGTGCCAGCAACAGGGGAGGTGACACTGAAGCTTTCTTT.

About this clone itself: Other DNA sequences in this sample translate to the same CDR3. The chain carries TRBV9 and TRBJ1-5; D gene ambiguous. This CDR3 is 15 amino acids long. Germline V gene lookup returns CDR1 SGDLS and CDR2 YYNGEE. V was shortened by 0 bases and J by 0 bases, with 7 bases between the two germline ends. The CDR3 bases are TGTGCCAGCAGCGTAGGGCAGGATAGCAATCAGCCCCAGCATTTT. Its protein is CASSVGQDSNQPQHF.

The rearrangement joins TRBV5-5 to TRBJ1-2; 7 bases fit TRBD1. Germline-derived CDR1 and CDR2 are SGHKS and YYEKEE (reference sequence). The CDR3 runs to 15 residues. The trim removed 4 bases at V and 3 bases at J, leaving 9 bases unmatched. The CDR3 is CASSDHGTAHYGYTF. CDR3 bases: TGTGCCAGCAGCGATCATGGGACAGCTCACTATGGCTACACCTTC.

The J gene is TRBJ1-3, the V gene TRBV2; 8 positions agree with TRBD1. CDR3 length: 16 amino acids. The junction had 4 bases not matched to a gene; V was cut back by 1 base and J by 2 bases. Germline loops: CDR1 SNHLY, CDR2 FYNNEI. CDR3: CASSEEQGATGNTIYF. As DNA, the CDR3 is TGTGCCAGCAGTGAAGAGCAGGGGGCGACTGGAAACACCATATATTTT.

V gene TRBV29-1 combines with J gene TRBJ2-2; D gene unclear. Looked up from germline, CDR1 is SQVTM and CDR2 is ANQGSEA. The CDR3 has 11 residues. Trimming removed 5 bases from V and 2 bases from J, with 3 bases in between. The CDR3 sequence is CSVKNTGELFF. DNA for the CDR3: TGCAGCGTTAAAAACACCGGGGAGCTGTTTTTT.

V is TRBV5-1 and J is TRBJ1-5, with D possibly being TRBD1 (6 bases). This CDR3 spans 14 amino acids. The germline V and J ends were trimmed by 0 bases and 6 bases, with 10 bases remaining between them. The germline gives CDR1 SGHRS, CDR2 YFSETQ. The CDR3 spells CASSLDREGQPQHF. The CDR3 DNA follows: TGCGCCAGCAGCTTGGACAGGGAAGGTCAGCCCCAGCATTTT.

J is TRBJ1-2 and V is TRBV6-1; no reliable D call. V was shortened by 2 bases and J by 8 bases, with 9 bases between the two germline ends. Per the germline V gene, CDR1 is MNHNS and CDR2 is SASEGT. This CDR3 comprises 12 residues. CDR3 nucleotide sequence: TGTGCCAGCAGTGAAACGGGGTTCGGCTACACCTTC. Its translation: CASSETGFGYTF.

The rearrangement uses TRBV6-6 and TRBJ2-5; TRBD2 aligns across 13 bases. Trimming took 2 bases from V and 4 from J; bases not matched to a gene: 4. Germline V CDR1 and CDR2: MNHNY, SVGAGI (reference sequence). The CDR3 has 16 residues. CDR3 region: CASSYTSGGAPETQYF. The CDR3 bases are TGTGCCAGCAGTTACACTAGCGGGGGGGCCCCAGAGACCCAGTACTTC.

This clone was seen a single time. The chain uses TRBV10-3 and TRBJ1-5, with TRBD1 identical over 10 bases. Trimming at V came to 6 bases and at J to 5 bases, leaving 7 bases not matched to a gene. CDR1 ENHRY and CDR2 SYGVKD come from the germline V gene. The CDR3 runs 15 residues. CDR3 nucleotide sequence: TGTGCCATCAGCCCACAGGACAGGGGGGATCAGCCCCAGCATTTT. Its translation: CAISPQDRGDQPQHF.

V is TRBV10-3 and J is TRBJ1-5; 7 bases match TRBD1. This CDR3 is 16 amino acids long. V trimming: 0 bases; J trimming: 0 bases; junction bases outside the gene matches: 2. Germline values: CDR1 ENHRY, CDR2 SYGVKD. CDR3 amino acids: CAISESTGVSNQPQHF. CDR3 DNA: TGTGCCATCAGTGAGTCTACAGGGGTTAGCAATCAGCCCCAGCATTTT.

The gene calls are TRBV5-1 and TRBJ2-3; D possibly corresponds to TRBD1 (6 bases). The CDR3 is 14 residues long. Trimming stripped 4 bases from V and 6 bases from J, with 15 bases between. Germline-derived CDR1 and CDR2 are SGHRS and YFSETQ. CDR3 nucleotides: TGCGCCAGCAGCCTTGATACAGGGTTGGATACGCAGTATTTT. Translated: CASSLDTGLDTQYF.

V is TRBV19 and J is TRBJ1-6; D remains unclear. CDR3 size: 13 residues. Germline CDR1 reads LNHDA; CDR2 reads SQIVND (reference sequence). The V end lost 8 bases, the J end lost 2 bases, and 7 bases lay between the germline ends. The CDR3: CASGETYNSPLHF. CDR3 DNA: TGTGCCAGTGGAGAGACCTATAATTCACCCCTCCACTTT.

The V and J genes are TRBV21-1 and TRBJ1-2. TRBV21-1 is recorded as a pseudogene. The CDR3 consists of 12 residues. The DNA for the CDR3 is TGTGCCAGCAGCAGGGGACGGTATGGCTACACCTTC. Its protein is CASSRGRYGYTF.

CDR3 DNA: TGTGCCAGCAGCGCGACGACAGGGAACGCCTACAATGAGCAGTTCTTC. It is translated as CASSATTGNAYNEQFF. V and J are TRBV9 and TRBJ2-1; 7 bases align to TRBD1. CDR1 is SGDLS, CDR2 YYNGEE, per germline. V lost 3 bases, J lost 2 bases, and 8 bases stayed unmatched. This CDR3 has 16 residues.

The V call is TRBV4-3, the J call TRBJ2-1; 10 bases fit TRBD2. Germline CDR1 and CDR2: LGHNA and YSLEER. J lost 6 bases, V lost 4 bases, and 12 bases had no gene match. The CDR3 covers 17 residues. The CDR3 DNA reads TGCGCCAGCAGCCGTCTCTCTGAAGCGGGGGGGATCAATGAGCAGTTCTTC. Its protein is CASSRLSEAGGINEQFF.

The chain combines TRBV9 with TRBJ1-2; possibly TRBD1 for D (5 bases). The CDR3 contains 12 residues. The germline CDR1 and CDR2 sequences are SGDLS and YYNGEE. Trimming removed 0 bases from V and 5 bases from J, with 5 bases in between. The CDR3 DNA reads TGTGCCAGCAGCGTAGAGGGGTATGGCTACACCTTC. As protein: CASSVEGYGYTF.

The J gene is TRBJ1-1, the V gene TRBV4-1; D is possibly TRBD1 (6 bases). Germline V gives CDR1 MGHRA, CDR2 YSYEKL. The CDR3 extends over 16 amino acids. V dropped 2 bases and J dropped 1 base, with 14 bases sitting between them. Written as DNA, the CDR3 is TGCGCCAGCAGCCAAACCCCGGGGGGGGCGAACACTGAAGCTTTCTTT. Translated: CASSQTPGGANTEAFF.

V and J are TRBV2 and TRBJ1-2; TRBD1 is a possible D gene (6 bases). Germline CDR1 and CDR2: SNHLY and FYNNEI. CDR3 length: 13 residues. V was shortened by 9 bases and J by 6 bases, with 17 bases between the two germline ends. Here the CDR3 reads CASSPLRGDGYTF. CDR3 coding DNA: TGTGCCAGTAGTCCGCTGAGGGGGGATGGCTACACCTTC.

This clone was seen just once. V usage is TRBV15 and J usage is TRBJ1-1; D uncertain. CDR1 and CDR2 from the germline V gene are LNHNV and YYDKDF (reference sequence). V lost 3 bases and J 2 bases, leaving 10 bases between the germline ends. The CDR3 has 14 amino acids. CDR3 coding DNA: TGTGCCACCAGCAGTGGAGGTTCTAACACTGAAGCTTTCTTT. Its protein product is CATSSGGSNTEAFF.

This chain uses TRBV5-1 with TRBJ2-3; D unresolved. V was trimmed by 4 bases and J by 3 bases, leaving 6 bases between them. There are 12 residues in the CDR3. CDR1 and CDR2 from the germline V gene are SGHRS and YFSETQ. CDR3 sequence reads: CASSPVTDTQYF. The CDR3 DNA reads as TGCGCCAGCAGCCCAGTTACAGATACGCAGTATTTT.

CDR3 region: CASSAGHSGNTIYF. In nucleotides, the CDR3 is TGTGCCAGCAGCGCTGGCCACTCTGGAAACACCATATATTTT. The genes are TRBV9 and TRBJ1-3; D call uncertain. CDR1 is SGDLS, CDR2 YYNGEE, per germline. V dropped 3 bases and J dropped 0 bases, with 7 bases sitting between them. The CDR3 is made up of 14 amino acids.

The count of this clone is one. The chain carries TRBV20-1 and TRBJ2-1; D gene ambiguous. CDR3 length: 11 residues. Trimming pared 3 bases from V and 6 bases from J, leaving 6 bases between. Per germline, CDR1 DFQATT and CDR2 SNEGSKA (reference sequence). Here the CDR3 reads CSASILNEQFF. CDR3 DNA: TGCAGTGCTAGCATACTCAATGAGCAGTTCTTC.